The 10 T cell receptor beta chains listed next were all sequenced from one sample in a study of blood T cell repertoires in COVID-19. Method: immunoSEQ multiplex PCR; TCRdb's copy keeps in-frame clones and lacks some. The repertoire has around 180,000 clones, under 85% of them found once; the top ten carry less than 8%. Material: peripheral blood. The receptors here all came from a man at least 80 years old with COVID-19, enrolled during active disease.

The chain combines TRBV2 with TRBJ2-3; no definite D call. The CDR3 loop spans 17 amino acids. Trimming cost V 0 bases and J 2 bases, with 15 bases left between them. The V gene's germline CDR1 is SNHLY and CDR2 FYNNEI. Here the CDR3 reads CASSEARFSPPTDTQYF. The DNA of the CDR3 is TGTGCCAGCAGTGAAGCCCGCTTTAGTCCCCCCACAGATACGCAGTATTTT.

This rearrangement joins TRBV3-1 (or the pseudogene TRBV3-2) to TRBJ2-1, with 16 bases aligning to TRBD2. Germline V gene lookup returns CDR1 LGHDT and CDR2 YNNKEL (reference sequence). Trimming at V came to 3 bases and at J to 4 bases, leaving 6 bases not matched to a gene. The CDR3 has 18 amino acids. CDR3 residues: CASSHLGLAGGVYNEQFF. The CDR3 nucleotides are TGTGCCAGCAGCCACCTGGGACTAGCGGGGGGGGTATACAATGAGCAGTTCTTC.

V gene TRBV4-1 combines with J gene TRBJ2-2; TRBD1 might be the D (6 bases). There are 15 residues in the CDR3. In germline, CDR1 is MGHRA, CDR2 YSYEKL. Trimming left V 4 bases short and J 3 bases short, with 12 bases between. CDR3 coding DNA: TGCGCCAGCAGCCCACAGGGTTGGGACACCGGGGAGCTGTTTTTT. This encodes CASSPQGWDTGELFF.

V gene TRBV5-1 combines with J gene TRBJ2-6; D remains ambiguous. The V gene lost 2 bases and the J gene lost 0 bases, with 9 bases spanning the gap. Germline V CDR1 and CDR2: SGHRS, YFSETQ. The CDR3 covers 16 residues. The CDR3 is CASSLLSSSGANVLTF. The CDR3 DNA reads as TGCGCCAGCAGCTTACTATCCAGCTCTGGGGCCAACGTCCTGACTTTC.

The chain is built from TRBV6-2 or TRBV6-3 and TRBJ2-5; 8 bases agree with TRBD2. This CDR3 spans 15 amino acids. CDR1 MNHEY and CDR2 SVGEGT come from the germline V gene. The J segment lost 2 bases and the V segment lost 4 bases, leaving 6 bases of the junction unmatched. CDR3 loop: CASSSFASGQETQYF. The CDR3 nucleotides are TGTGCCAGCAGTTCGTTTGCTAGCGGGCAAGAGACCCAGTACTTC.

The CDR3 spells CASSLWPGWYTF. CDR3 DNA sequence: TGTGCCAGCAGCTTATGGCCGGGGTGGTACACCTTC. This chain links TRBV7-2 with TRBJ1-2; D ambiguous. The CDR3 consists of 12 residues. CDR1 is SGHTA and CDR2 is FQGNSA in the germline V gene. Trimming took off 2 bases at V and 11 bases at J, with 12 bases between the two ends.

Only one count was recorded for this clone. CDR3 bases: TGTGCCACCAGCAGAGATATAGTTTACAATGAGCAGTTCTTC. Translated: CATSRDIVYNEQFF. The chain employs TRBV15 and TRBJ2-1, with D uncertain. V lost 0 bases to trimming and J lost 4 bases, with 7 bases between them. Germline CDR1 is LNHNV and CDR2 is YYDKDF (reference sequence). The CDR3 spans 14 residues.

A word on this clone: Other nucleotide sequences from this sample produce the same CDR3. V gene TRBV5-1 combines with J gene TRBJ1-1, with unresolved D. The CDR3 contains 14 residues. The germline V and J ends were trimmed by 1 base and 1 base, with 8 bases remaining between them. Germline V lookup: CDR1 SGHRS, CDR2 YFSETQ. The CDR3: CASSLSTGNTEAFF. The DNA of the CDR3 is TGCGCCAGCAGCTTGTCAACGGGGAACACTGAAGCTTTCTTT.

The chain is built from TRBV6-5 and TRBJ1-2; D gene unclear. Germline V gives CDR1 MNHEY, CDR2 SVGAGI. Trimming shortened V by 5 bases and J by 3 bases, and 10 bases separated the two germline ends. This CDR3 contains 13 residues. CDR3: CASSPNTHYGYTF. As DNA, the CDR3 is TGTGCCAGCAGTCCCAACACCCACTATGGCTACACCTTC.

The chain joins TRBV2 to TRBJ2-3; possibly TRBD1 for D (6 bases). The length of the CDR3 is 15 residues. The V end was cut by 3 bases, the J end by 0 bases, with 10 bases between. Germline loops: CDR1 SNHLY, CDR2 FYNNEI. Written as DNA, the CDR3 is TGTGCCAGCAGTGAGCAGGGGTTTAGCACAGATACGCAGTATTTT. It specifies CASSEQGFSTDTQYF.